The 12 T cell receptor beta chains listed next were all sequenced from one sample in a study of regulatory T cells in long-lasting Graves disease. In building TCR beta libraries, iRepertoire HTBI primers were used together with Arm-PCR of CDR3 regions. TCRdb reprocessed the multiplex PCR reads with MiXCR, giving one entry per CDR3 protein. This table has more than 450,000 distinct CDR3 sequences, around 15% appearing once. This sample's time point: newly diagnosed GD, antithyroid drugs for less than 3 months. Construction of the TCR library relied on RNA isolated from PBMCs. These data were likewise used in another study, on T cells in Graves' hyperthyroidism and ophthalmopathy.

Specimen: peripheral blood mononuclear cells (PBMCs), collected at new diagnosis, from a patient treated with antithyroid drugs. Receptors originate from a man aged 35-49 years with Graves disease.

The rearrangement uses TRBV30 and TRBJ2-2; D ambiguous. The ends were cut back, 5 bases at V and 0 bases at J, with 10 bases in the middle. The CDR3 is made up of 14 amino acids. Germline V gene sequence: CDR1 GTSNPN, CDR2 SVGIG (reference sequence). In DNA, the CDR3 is TGTGCCTGGTTCGGGCTGACGAACACCGGGGAGCTGTTTTTT. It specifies CAWFGLTNTGELFF.

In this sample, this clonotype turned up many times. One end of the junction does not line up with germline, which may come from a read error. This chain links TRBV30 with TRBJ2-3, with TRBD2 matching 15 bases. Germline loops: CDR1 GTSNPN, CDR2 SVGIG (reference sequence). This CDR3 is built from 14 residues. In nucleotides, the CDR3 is TGTGCCCGGAGGACTAGCGGGAGGGCCGGTACGCAGTATTTT. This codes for CARRTSGRAGTQYF.

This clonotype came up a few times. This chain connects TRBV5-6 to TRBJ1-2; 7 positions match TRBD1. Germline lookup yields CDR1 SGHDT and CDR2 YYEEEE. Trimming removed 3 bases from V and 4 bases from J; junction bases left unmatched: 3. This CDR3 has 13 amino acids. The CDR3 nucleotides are TGTGCCAGCAGCTATGGGACAGCCTATGGCTACACCTTC. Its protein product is CASSYGTAYGYTF.

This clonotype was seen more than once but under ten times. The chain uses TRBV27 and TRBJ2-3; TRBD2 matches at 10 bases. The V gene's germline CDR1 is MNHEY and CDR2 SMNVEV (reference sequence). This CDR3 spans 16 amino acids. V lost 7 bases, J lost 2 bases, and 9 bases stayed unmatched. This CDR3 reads CASNAGAGGNTDTQYF. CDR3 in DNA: TGTGCCAGCAATGCGGGAGCGGGAGGGAACACAGATACGCAGTATTTT.

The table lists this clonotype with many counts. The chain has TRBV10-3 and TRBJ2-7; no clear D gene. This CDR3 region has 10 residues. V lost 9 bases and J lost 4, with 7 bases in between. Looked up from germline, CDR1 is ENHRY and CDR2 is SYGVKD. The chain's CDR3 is CAIGRYEQYF. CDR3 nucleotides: TGTGCCATTGGACGGTACGAGCAGTACTTC.

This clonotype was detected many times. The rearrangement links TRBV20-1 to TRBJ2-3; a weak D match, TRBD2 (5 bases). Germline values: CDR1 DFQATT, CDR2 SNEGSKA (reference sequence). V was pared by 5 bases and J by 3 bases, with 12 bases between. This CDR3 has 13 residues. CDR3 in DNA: TGCAGTGCTGGAGGCGGGCCGACAGATACGCAGTATTTT. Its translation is CSAGGGPTDTQYF.

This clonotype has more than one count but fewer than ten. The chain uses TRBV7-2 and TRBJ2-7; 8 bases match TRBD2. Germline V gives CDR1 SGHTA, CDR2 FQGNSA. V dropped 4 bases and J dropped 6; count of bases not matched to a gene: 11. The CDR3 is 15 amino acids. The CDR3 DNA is TGTGCCAGCAGCTCCACCGGGACTAGTAGATCCGAGCAGTACTTC. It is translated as CASSSTGTSRSEQYF. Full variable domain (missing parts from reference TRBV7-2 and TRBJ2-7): GAGVSQSPSNKVTEKGKDVELRCDPISGHTALYWYRQSLGQGLEFLIYFQGNSAPDKSGLPSDRFSAERTGGSVSTLTIQRTQQEDSAVYLCASSSTGTSRSEQYFGPGTRLTVT.

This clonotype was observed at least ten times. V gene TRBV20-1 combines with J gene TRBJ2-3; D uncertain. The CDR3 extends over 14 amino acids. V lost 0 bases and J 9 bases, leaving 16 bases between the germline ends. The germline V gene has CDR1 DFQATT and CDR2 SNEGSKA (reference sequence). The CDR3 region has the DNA TGCAGTGCTAGAGATGGGCCTAGTCATGGCACGCAGTATTTT. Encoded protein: CSARDGPSHGTQYF.

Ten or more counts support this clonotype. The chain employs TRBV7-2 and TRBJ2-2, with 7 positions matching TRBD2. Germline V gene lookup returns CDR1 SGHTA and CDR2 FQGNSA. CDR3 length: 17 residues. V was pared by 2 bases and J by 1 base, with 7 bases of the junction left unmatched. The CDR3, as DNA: TGTGCCAGCAGCTTAAATCCCCTAGCGGTGAACACCGGGGAGCTGTTTTTT. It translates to CASSLNPLAVNTGELFF.

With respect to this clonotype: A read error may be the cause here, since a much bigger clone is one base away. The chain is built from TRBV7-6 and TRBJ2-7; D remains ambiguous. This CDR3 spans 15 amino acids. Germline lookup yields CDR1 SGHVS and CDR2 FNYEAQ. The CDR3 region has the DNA TGTGCCAGCAGTTATAAGGGCCCTCGGTTTGGAGAGCAGTGCTTC. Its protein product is CASSYKGPRFGEQCF. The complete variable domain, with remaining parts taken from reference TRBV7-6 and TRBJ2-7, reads GAGVSQSPRYKVTKRGQDVALRCDPISGHVSLYWYRQALGQGPEFLTYFNYEAQQDKSGLPNDRFSAERPEGSISTLTIQRTEQRDSAMYRCASSYKGPRFGEQCFGPGTRLTVT.

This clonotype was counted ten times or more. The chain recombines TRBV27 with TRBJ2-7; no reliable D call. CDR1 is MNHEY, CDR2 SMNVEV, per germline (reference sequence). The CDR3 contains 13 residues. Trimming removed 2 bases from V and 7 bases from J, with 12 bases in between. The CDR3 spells CASSLGHPLEQYF. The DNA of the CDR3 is TGTGCCAGCAGTTTAGGTCACCCCCTTGAGCAGTACTTC.

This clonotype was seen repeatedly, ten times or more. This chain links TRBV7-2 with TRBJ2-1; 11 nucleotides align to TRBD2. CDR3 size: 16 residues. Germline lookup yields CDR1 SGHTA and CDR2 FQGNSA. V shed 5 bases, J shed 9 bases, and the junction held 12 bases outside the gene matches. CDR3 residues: CASSPTLAGGGVEQFF. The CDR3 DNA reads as TGTGCCAGCAGCCCCACCCTAGCGGGAGGCGGTGTTGAGCAGTTCTTC.